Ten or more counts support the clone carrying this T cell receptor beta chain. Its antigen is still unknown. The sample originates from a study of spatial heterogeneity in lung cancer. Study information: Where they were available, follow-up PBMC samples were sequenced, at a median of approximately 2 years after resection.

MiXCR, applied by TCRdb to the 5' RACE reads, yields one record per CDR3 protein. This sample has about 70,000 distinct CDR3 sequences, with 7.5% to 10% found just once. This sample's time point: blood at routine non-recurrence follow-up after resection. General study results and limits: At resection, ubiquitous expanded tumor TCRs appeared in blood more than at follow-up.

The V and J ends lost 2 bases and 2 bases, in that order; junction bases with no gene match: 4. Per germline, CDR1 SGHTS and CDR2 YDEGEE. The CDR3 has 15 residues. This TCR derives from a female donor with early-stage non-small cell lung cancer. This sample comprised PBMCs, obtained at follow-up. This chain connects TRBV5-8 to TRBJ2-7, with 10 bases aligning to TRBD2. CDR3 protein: CASSFSSGGTYEQYF. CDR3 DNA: TGTGCCAGCAGCTTTTCTAGCGGGGGCACCTACGAGCAGTACTTC.